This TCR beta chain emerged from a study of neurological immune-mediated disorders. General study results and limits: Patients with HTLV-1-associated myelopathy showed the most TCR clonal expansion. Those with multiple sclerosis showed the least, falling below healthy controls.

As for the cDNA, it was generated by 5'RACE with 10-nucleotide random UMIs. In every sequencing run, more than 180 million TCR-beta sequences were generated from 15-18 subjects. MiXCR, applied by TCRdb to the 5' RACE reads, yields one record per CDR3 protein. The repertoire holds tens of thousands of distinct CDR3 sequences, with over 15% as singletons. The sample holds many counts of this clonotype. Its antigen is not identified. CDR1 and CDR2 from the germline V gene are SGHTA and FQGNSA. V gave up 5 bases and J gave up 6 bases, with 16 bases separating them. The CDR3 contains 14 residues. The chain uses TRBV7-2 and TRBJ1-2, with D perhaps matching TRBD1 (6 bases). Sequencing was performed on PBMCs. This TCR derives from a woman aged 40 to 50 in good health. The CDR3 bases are TGTGCCAGCAGCCCGGAGGGGGAAGGCGATGGCTACACCTTC. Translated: CASSPEGEGDGYTF.